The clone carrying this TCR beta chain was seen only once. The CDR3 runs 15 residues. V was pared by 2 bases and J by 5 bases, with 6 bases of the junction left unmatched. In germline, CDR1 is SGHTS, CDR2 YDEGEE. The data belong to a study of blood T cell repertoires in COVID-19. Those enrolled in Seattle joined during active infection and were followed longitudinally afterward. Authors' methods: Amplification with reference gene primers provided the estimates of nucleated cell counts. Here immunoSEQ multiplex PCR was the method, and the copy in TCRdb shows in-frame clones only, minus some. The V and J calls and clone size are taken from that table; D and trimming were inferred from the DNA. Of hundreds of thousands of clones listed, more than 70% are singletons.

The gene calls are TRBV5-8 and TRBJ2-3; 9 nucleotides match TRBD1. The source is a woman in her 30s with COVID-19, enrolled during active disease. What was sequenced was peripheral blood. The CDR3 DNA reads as TGTGCCAGCAGCTTACATGGACAGGGGAGAGATACGCAGTATTTT. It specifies CASSLHGQGRDTQYF. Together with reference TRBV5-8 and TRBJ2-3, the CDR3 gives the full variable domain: EAGVTQSPTHLIKTRGQQATLRCSPISGHTSVYWYQQALGLGLQFLLWYDEGEERNRGNFPPRFSGRQFPNYSSELNVNALELEDSALYLCASSLHGQGRDTQYFGPGTRLTVL.